One sample yielded the 30 T cell receptor beta chains listed below, sequenced in a study of blood T cell repertoires in COVID-19. Clones were read by immunoSEQ multiplex PCR, and TCRdb kept only the in-frame ones, dropping some. The sample yields around 400,000 clones, 91% seen once. The source material was PBMCs or T cells enriched from blood (not recorded which). The receptor source for this set is a woman in her thirties or forties who had been exposed to COVID-19.

The genes are TRBV5-1 and TRBJ2-3; 7 nucleotides line up with TRBD1. CDR1 and CDR2 (germline): SGHRS, YFSETQ. The CDR3 loop spans 17 amino acids. After removal of 0 bases from V and 4 bases from J, the junction contained 11 bases not matched to a gene. The CDR3 protein is CASSLGGGQSRSDTQYF. Written as DNA, the CDR3 is TGCGCCAGCAGCTTGGGAGGGGGACAGTCAAGGTCAGATACGCAGTATTTT.

The chain has TRBV7-2 and TRBJ1-2, with D uncertain. The CDR3 spans 15 residues. Trimming took 5 bases from V and 8 from J, leaving 21 bases between them. Germline V gene sequence: CDR1 SGHTA, CDR2 FQGNSA. CDR3 in amino acids: CASSPHAGPPAGYTF. The CDR3 DNA reads as TGTGCCAGCAGCCCCCACGCGGGCCCGCCGGCCGGCTACACCTTC.

This chain uses TRBV7-3 with TRBJ1-5, with a tentative D call TRBD1 (5 bases). CDR3 size: 13 residues. With 0 bases removed from V and 9 bases from J, the gap between germline ends came to 9 bases. Germline loops: CDR1 SGHTA, CDR2 FQGTGA. The CDR3, as DNA: TGTGCCAGCAGCTTAACGGGTCAGGGGCCCCAGCATTTT. Its translation: CASSLTGQGPQHF.

V and J are TRBV28 and TRBJ1-5; 8 bases align to TRBD1. Germline V lookup: CDR1 MDHEN, CDR2 SYDVKM. Trimming cost V 6 bases and J 3 bases; bases outside gene matches: 7. The CDR3 spans 15 residues. This CDR3 is CASSPAQGANQPQHF. DNA for the CDR3: TGTGCCAGCAGCCCCGCGCAGGGGGCCAATCAGCCCCAGCATTTT.

V usage is TRBV7-3 and J usage is TRBJ2-1; TRBD2 aligns across 8 bases. This CDR3 spans 15 amino acids. V shed 0 bases and J 7 bases; nucleotides not matched to a gene: 5. Germline values: CDR1 SGHTA, CDR2 FQGTGA. The CDR3, as DNA: TGTGCCAGCAGCTTAACTAGCGGGATCTCTAATGAGCAGTTCTTC. Amino acids: CASSLTSGISNEQFF.

The chain uses TRBV19 and TRBJ2-7; 9 bases agree with TRBD2. The CDR3 contains 14 residues. Germline V gene lookup returns CDR1 LNHDA and CDR2 SQIVND (reference sequence). With V trimmed by 4 bases and J by 3 bases, 4 bases remained unmatched. The CDR3 loop reads CASSTGLAFYEQYF. CDR3 bases: TGTGCCAGTAGTACGGGACTAGCTTTCTACGAGCAGTACTTC.

The chain is built from TRBV27 and TRBJ1-1; D not certain. V was trimmed by 8 bases and J by 1 base, leaving 17 bases between them. Germline CDR1 MNHEY, CDR2 SMNVEV (reference sequence). The CDR3 length is 15 residues. CDR3 sequence: CASFLGRAANTEAFF. The CDR3 region has the DNA TGTGCCAGCTTCCTGGGCCGAGCGGCGAACACTGAAGCTTTCTTT.

The chain carries TRBV24-1 and TRBJ1-1, with D uncertain. Germline-derived CDR1 and CDR2 are KGHDR and SFDVKD. The CDR3 is 13 amino acids. Trimming took off 4 bases at V and 1 base at J, with 6 bases between the two ends. The chain's CDR3 is CATSDRENTEAFF. As DNA, the CDR3 is TGTGCCACCAGTGACCGCGAGAACACTGAAGCTTTCTTT.

This clone was detected once. V usage is TRBV3-1 (or the pseudogene TRBV3-2) and J usage is TRBJ2-3; D gene uncertain. The CDR3 consists of 16 residues. V was clipped by 3 bases and J by 3 bases, with 16 bases between them. The germline CDR1 and CDR2 sequences are LGHDT and YNNKEL (reference sequence). This CDR3 is CASSHERRFRTDTQYF. DNA for the CDR3: TGTGCCAGCAGCCACGAGAGGCGGTTTCGGACAGATACGCAGTATTTT.

This rearrangement joins TRBV10-3 to TRBJ1-2; TRBD1 is a possible D gene (5 bases). V lost 3 bases, J lost 5 bases, and 13 bases lay in between. Germline assignment: CDR1 ENHRY and CDR2 SYGVKD. The CDR3 spans 14 residues. The CDR3 region is CAISDTTAEYGYTF. CDR3 coding DNA: TGTGCCATCAGTGATACGACAGCCGAGTATGGCTACACCTTC.

This clone has only one observation. This chain links TRBV6-5 with TRBJ1-5, with D perhaps TRBD1 (6 bases). CDR1 MNHEY and CDR2 SVGAGI come from the germline V gene. Trimming pared 0 bases from V and 7 bases from J, leaving 10 bases between. This CDR3 comprises 14 residues. The DNA of the CDR3 is TGTGCCAGCAGTTACTCCGCCCAGGGGCAGCCCCAGCATTTT. It yields the protein CASSYSAQGQPQHF.

The V call is TRBV24-1, the J call TRBJ2-5, with 8 bases lining up with TRBD1. The CDR3 loop spans 15 amino acids. Looked up from germline, CDR1 is KGHDR and CDR2 is SFDVKD. V gave up 9 bases and J gave up 1 base; unmatched junction bases: 9. In DNA form, the CDR3 reads TGTGCCACCTCATGGGGGCAGGGGGCCCAAGAGACCCAGTACTTC. This gives the protein CATSWGQGAQETQYF.

V and J are TRBV2 and TRBJ1-6; 8 bases fit TRBD1. In germline, CDR1 is SNHLY, CDR2 FYNNEI. CDR3 length: 15 amino acids. V lost 6 bases to trimming and J lost 2 bases; unmatched junction nucleotides: 3. In DNA, the CDR3 is TGTGCCAGCAGCCCGACAGGGGCCTATAATTCACCCCTCCACTTT. Translating gives CASSPTGAYNSPLHF.

The chain joins TRBV6-5 to TRBJ1-2, with 9 bases that match TRBD1. The length of the CDR3 is 13 residues. Trimming cost V 7 bases and J 3 bases; bases outside gene matches: 3. Germline V CDR1 and CDR2: MNHEY, SVGAGI. DNA for the CDR3: TGTGCCAGCATGAGGACAGGGGACTATGGCTACACCTTC. It codes for CASMRTGDYGYTF.

V and J are TRBV7-9 and TRBJ1-5; 7 bases match TRBD1. Germline assignment: CDR1 SEHNR and CDR2 FQNEAQ (reference sequence). V dropped 2 bases and J dropped 7; count of bases not matched to a gene: 8. This CDR3 contains 15 residues. CDR3 residues: CASSLSTGDSQPQHF. The DNA of the CDR3 is TGTGCCAGCAGCTTATCCACAGGGGACAGCCAGCCCCAGCATTTT.

A single count supports this clone. The V call is TRBV2, the J call TRBJ1-2; possibly TRBD1 for D (6 bases). The CDR3 sequence is 19 residues long. CDR1 and CDR2 (germline): SNHLY, FYNNEI. The V and J ends lost 5 bases and 3 bases respectively, with 28 bases between them. This CDR3 reads CASSSGPGTLSRGYYGYTF. The CDR3 DNA sequence: TGTGCCAGCAGTAGCGGACCCGGGACATTAAGCCGAGGATACTATGGCTACACCTTC.

This clone was seen more than once but under ten times. The J gene is TRBJ1-3, the V gene TRBV4-3; D is uncertain. The V gene lost 2 bases and the J gene lost 0 bases, with 11 bases spanning the gap. Germline CDR1 LGHNA, CDR2 YSLEER. The CDR3 extends over 16 amino acids. CDR3 sequence (DNA): TGCGCCAGCAGCCAACGATCATCCTACTCTGGAAACACCATATATTTT. Its translation: CASSQRSSYSGNTIYF.

This chain joins TRBV7-9 and TRBJ1-2, with a tentative D call TRBD1 (6 bases). V was clipped by 8 bases and J by 3 bases, with 13 bases between them. The germline V gene encodes CDR1 SEHNR and CDR2 FQNEAQ (reference sequence). This CDR3 contains 13 residues. CDR3 DNA: TGTGCCAGCCAGGGACAAAACTACTATGGCTACACCTTC. Its protein is CASQGQNYYGYTF.

The chain recombines TRBV30 with TRBJ1-6; 8 positions agree with TRBD1. CDR3 length: 14 residues. In germline, CDR1 is GTSNPN, CDR2 SVGIG (reference sequence). Unmatched junction bases numbered 7, after V lost 2 bases and J lost 10 bases. The CDR3 bases are TGTGCCTGGAGTCTACAGGGGGGGGGCTCACCCCTCCACTTT. The encoded protein is CAWSLQGGGSPLHF.

The chain uses TRBV3-1 (or the pseudogene TRBV3-2) and TRBJ1-1; no definite D call. CDR3 length: 13 residues. CDR1 is LGHDT, CDR2 YNNKEL, per germline (reference sequence). The V and J ends lost 0 bases and 11 bases respectively, with 13 bases between them. The CDR3 is CASSQDWEAGAFF. CDR3 sequence (DNA): TGTGCCAGCAGCCAAGATTGGGAGGCGGGGGCTTTCTTT.

The chain is built from TRBV29-1 and TRBJ2-7; D unclear. The CDR3 is 13 residues long. Trimming stripped 2 bases from V and 5 bases from J, with 13 bases between. Germline CDR1 and CDR2: SQVTM and ANQGSEA. The CDR3 sequence: CSVEFFIGNEQYF. The CDR3, as DNA: TGCAGCGTTGAATTTTTTATCGGTAACGAGCAGTACTTC.

The chain combines TRBV4-1 with TRBJ2-7; D is uncertain. The CDR3 consists of 16 residues. Germline loops: CDR1 MGHRA, CDR2 YSYEKL. The V and J ends lost 0 bases and 0 bases respectively, with 12 bases between them. The CDR3 region has the DNA TGCGCCAGCAGCCAAGACCCCCTCGGCGGCTCCTACGAGCAGTACTTC. Its protein product is CASSQDPLGGSYEQYF.

The V and J genes are TRBV19 and TRBJ2-2; D perhaps matches TRBD2 (5 bases). The CDR3 contains 14 residues. Germline values: CDR1 LNHDA, CDR2 SQIVND (reference sequence). Trimming took off 7 bases at V and 1 base at J, with 10 bases between the two ends. CDR3 residues: CASIGLMNTGELFF. As DNA, the CDR3 is TGTGCCAGTATCGGACTGATGAACACCGGGGAGCTGTTTTTT.

The chain uses TRBV19 and TRBJ1-2, with D unclear. The V gene's germline CDR1 is LNHDA and CDR2 SQIVND (reference sequence). V was shortened by 5 bases and J by 4 bases, with 11 bases between the two germline ends. The CDR3 consists of 13 residues. CDR3 amino acids: CASSDWVTYGYTF. The CDR3 DNA follows: TGTGCCAGTAGTGACTGGGTCACCTATGGCTACACCTTC.

The chain uses TRBV5-4 and TRBJ1-2; 7 nucleotides match TRBD1. After removal of 5 bases from V and 6 bases from J, the junction contained 10 bases not matched to a gene. The CDR3 runs to 14 residues. Germline V CDR1 and CDR2: SGHNT, YYREEE (reference sequence). Here the CDR3 reads CASSYTGAGNGYTF. DNA for the CDR3: TGTGCCAGCAGTTACACAGGGGCGGGAAATGGCTACACCTTC. The variable domain in full, completed from reference TRBV5-4 and TRBJ1-2, reads ETGVTQSPTHLIKTRGQQVTLRCSSQSGHNTVSWYQQALGQGPQFIFQYYREEENGRGNFPPRFSGLQFPNYSSELNVNALELDDSALYLCASSYTGAGNGYTFGSGTRLTVV.

V usage is TRBV11-3 and J usage is TRBJ1-1; D gene unclear. The germline V gene encodes CDR1 SGHNT and CDR2 YENEEA. This CDR3 has 14 amino acids. Trimming removed 0 bases at V and 1 base at J, with 6 bases between. DNA of the CDR3: TGTGCCAGCAGCTTAGACGGGTCGAACACTGAAGCTTTCTTT. As protein: CASSLDGSNTEAFF.

The CDR3 sequence is CASSFLQATNEKLFF. CDR3 DNA: TGTGCCAGCAGTTTCCTACAGGCAACTAATGAAAAACTGTTTTTT. The rearrangement joins TRBV2 to TRBJ1-4; a weak D match, TRBD1 (5 bases). Looked up from germline, CDR1 is SNHLY and CDR2 is FYNNEI. The V and J ends lost 5 bases and 0 bases respectively, with 10 bases between them. The CDR3 length is 15 residues.

CDR3 sequence reads: CATARRGAGANVLTF. The CDR3 nucleotides read TGTGCCACCGCACGACGGGGAGCTGGGGCCAACGTCCTGACTTTC. The V and J genes are TRBV6-5 and TRBJ2-6, with D tentatively TRBD2 (5 bases). Germline V lookup: CDR1 MNHEY, CDR2 SVGAGI. The CDR3 sequence is 15 residues long. V was cut by 10 bases and J by 2 bases, with 15 bases left in between.

V gene TRBV10-3 combines with J gene TRBJ1-4; TRBD1 matches at 7 bases. Germline V gene data show CDR1 as ENHRY and CDR2 as SYGVKD. The CDR3 loop spans 16 amino acids. Losses at the gene ends were 4 bases for V and 5 bases for J; bases not matched to a gene: 10. Here the CDR3 DNA reads TGTGCCATCAGTGCCCGACAGGGCAAGGGGAATGAAAAACTGTTTTTT. It translates to CAISARQGKGNEKLFF.

V gene TRBV5-8 combines with J gene TRBJ2-2; TRBD1 matches at 8 bases. CDR1 is SGHTS and CDR2 is YDEGEE in the germline V gene. CDR3 length: 15 residues. V dropped 1 base and J dropped 7; count of bases not matched to a gene: 6. CDR3 region: CASSLSRQGSGELFF. The CDR3 DNA follows: TGTGCCAGCAGCTTGTCCCGACAGGGGAGCGGGGAGCTGTTTTTT.